The clone carrying this T cell receptor beta chain was recorded many times. TCR beta CDR3 sequences were amplified from RNA transcripts. The study used the HTBI primer set for a first-round RT-PCR of the TCR CDR3. TCRdb used MiXCR to reprocess the multiplex PCR reads, holding one entry per CDR3 protein. The table includes hundreds of thousands of distinct CDR3 sequences, approximately 14% detected once. This sample is part of a study of T cells in Graves' hyperthyroidism and ophthalmopathy. CDR1 and CDR2 from the germline V gene are SGHTA and FQGNSA. The V and J ends lost 1 base and 7 bases, in that order; junction bases with no gene match: 10. The CDR3 is made up of 16 amino acids.

The V call is TRBV7-2, the J call TRBJ2-7; 10 bases are shared with TRBD2. The receptor comes from a woman between 45 and 60 years old with Graves' ophthalmopathy. Source material: blood. The CDR3 DNA follows: TGTGCCAGCAGCTTAGTCTCTAGCGGGAGTCTTCGAGAGCAGTACTTC. Its translation is CASSLVSSGSLREQYF.